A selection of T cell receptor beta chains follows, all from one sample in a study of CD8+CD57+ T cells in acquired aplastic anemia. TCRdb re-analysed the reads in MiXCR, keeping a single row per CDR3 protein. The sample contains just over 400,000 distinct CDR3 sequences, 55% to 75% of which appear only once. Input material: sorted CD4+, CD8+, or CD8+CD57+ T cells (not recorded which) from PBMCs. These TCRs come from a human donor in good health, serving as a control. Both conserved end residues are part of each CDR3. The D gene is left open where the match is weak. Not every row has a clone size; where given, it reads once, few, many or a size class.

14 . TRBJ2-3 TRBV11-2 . CASSSDGTDTQQYF TGTGCCAGCAGCTCCGACGGCACAGATACGCAGCAGTATTTT
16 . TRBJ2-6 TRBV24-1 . CASSARSPSGANVLTF TGTGCCAGCAGTGCCCGTTCGCCCTCTGGGGCCAACGTCCTGACTTTC
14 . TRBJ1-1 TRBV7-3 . CASSPSPSVTDTFF TGTGCCAGCAGCCCGAGCCCTTCGGTGACTGACACTTTCTTT
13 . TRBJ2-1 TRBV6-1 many CASNYRAYNEQFF TGTGCCAGCAACTACAGGGCGTACAATGAGCAGTTCTTC
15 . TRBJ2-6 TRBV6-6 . CASSYEGTGANVLTF TGTGCCAGCAGTTATGAGGGAACTGGGGCCAACGTCCTGACTTTC
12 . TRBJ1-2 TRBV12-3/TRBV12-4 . CASSSGGFGYTF TGTGCCAGCAGCTCCGGAGGGTTTGGCTACACCTTC
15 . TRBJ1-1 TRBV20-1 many CSARDTTLGGTEAFF TGCAGTGCTAGAGATACAACTCTGGGGGGCACTGAAGCTTTCTTT
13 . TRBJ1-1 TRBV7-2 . CASSVVGTTEVFF TGTGCCAGCAGCGTCGTTGGTACCACTGAAGTTTTCTTT
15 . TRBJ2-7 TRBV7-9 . CASSSRTGSDYLQYF TGTGCCAGCAGCTCACGAACAGGGTCGGATTACTTGCAGTACTTC
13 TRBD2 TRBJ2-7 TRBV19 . CACSLAGDHEQYF TGTGCATGTAGTCTGGCGGGGGACCACGAGCAGTACTTC
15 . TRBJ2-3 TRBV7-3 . CASSLLGGSTATLYF TGTGCCAGCAGCTTATTGGGGGGTAGCACAGCTACGCTGTATTTT
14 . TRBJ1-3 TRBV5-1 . CASSVAAGAATIYF TGCGCCAGCAGCGTAGCAGCGGGCGCAGCCACCATATATTTT
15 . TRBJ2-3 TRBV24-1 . CATSDKQGWGDTQYF TGTGCCACCAGTGATAAACAGGGTTGGGGAGATACGCAGTATTTT
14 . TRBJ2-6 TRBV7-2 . CASSLKGLSYGQSF TGTGCCAGCAGCTTAAAGGGACTGTCCTATGGCCAGTCCTTC
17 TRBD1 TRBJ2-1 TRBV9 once CASSEDRGRTMANEQFF TGTGCCAGCAGCGAAGACAGGGGGCGGACCATGGCTAATGAGCAGTTCTTC
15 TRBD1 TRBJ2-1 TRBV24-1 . CATSHQGADYNEQFF TGTGCCACCAGTCATCAGGGGGCAGACTACAATGAGCAGTTCTTC
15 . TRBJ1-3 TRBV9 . CASSVGWGSGDTIYF .
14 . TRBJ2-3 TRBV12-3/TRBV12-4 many CASSFEGRTDTQYF TGTGCCAGCAGTTTTGAGGGTCGCACAGATACGCAGTATTTT
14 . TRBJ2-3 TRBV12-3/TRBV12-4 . CAISADGHTDTQYF TGCGCCATCAGCGCGGACGGACACACAGATACGCAGTATTTT
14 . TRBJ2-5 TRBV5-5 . CASTRVGSKETQYF TGTGCCAGCACCAGAGTGGGGTCTAAAGAGACCCAGTACTTC
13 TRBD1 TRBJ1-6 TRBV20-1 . CSASLGQGGPLHF TGCAGTGCTAGCTTGGGACAGGGCGGGCCCCTCCACTTT
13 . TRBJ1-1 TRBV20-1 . CSAVIEAVAKAFF TGCAGCGCTGTTATAGAGGCGGTAGCCAAAGCTTTCTTT
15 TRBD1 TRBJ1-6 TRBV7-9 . CASSLRDRGYEQYHF TGTGCCAGCAGCTTAAGGGACAGGGGCTACGAGCAGTACCACTTT
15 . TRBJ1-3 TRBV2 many CASSESQGRGNTIYF TGTGCCAGCAGTGAAAGTCAGGGAAGGGGAAACACCATATATTTT
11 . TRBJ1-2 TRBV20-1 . CSARGTRGYTF TGCAGTGCTAGGGGGACACGGGGCTACACCTTC
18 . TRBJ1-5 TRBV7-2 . CASSLAANYGYTYQPQHF TGTGCCAGCAGCTTAGCGGCCAACTATGGCTACACCTACCAGCCCCAGCATTTT
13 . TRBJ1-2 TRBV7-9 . CASSLQGSNGDTF TGTGCCAGCAGCTTACAGGGGAGCAATGGTGACACCTTC
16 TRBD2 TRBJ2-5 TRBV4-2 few CASSLARAGGRETQYF TGTGCCAGCAGCTTGGCACGGGCGGGGGGGCGTGAGACCCAGTACTTC
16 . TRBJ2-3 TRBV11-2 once CASSPGWSTLGDTQYF TGTGCCAGCAGTCCCGGGTGGAGCACTCTGGGAGATACGCAGTATTTT
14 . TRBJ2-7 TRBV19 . CASTLATLVDLFYF TGTGCCAGCACCCTGGCGACACTAGTCGACTTGTTTTACTTC
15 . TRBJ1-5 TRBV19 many CASSTTVTRDQPQHF TGTGCCAGTAGTACGACAGTGACTCGGGATCAGCCCCAGCATTTT
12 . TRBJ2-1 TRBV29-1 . CSVGGGYNEQFF TGCAGCGTAGGTGGGGGCTACAATGAGCAGTTCTTC
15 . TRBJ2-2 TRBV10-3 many CASGTRGLGTGELFF TGTGCCAGCGGGACCCGGGGCCTCGGCACCGGGGAGCTGTTTTTT
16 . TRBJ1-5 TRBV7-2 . CASSSAGSNQHQHQHF TGTGCCAGCAGCTCCGCAGGTAGCAATCAGCACCAGCATCAGCATTTT
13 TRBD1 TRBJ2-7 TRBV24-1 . CATSESGTGKVYF TGTGCCACCAGTGAATCCGGGACAGGGAAGGTTTACTTC
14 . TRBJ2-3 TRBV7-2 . CASSLAGREDVSPF TGTGCCAGCAGCTTAGCCGGACGGGAAGATGTATCACCCTTT
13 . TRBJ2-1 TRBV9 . CASSVGPDNERFF TGTGCCAGCAGCGTAGGACCAGACAATGAGCGGTTCTTC
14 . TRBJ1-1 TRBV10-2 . CASSDDGAGTEAFF TGTGCCAGCAGTGACGACGGTGCGGGAACTGAAGCTTTCTTT
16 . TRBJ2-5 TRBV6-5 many CASSYSSTGRGETQYF TGTGCCAGCAGTTACTCAAGCACAGGGAGGGGAGAGACCCAGTACTTC
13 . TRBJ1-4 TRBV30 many CAWSVGRLEKLFF TGTGCCTGGAGTGTCGGACGCCTTGAAAAACTGTTTTTT
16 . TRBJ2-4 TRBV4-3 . CASSQDLRAPKNIQYF TGCGCCAGCAGCCAAGATCTACGGGCCCCGAAAAACATTCAGTACTTC